Listed here is a single T cell receptor beta chain. The sample belongs to a study of control samples from healthy donors and cancer patients. Some clones are missing from TCRdb's copy, which holds only in-frame ones; the method was immunoSEQ multiplex PCR. The sample contains 90,000 to 100,000 clones, approximately 81% of which appear only once. CDR1 and CDR2 (germline): SGHTA, FQGNSA. There are 12 residues in the CDR3. Trimming pared 5 bases from V and 4 bases from J, leaving 7 bases between. The specimen was blood. The sequence derives from a woman in her 30s in good health. V and J are TRBV7-2 and TRBJ2-3; unclear D gene. The DNA of the CDR3 is TGTGCCAGCAGCCTAAGGGCAGATACGCAGTATTTT. Translation: CASSLRADTQYF.